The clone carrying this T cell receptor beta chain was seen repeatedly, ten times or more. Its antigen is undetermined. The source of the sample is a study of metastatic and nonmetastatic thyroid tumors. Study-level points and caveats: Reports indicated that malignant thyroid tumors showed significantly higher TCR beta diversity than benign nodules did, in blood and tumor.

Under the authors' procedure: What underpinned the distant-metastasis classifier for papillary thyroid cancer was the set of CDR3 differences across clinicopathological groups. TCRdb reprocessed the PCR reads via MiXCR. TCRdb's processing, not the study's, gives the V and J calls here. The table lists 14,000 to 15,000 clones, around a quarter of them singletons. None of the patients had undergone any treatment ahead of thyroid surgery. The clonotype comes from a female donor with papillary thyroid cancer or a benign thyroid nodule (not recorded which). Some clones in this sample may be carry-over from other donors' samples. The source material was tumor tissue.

The CDR3 region is CASSQVAGTKETQYF. The CDR3 nucleotides are TGCGCCAGCAGCCAAGTTGCCGGGACCAAAGAGACCCAGTACTTC. This chain uses TRBV4-1 with TRBJ2-5; D may correspond to TRBD1 or TRBD2 (5 bases each). The CDR3 is 15 amino acids. Trimming pared 1 base from V and 3 bases from J, leaving 12 bases between. Germline CDR1 and CDR2: MGHRA and YSYEKL.